This T cell receptor (beta chain) was retrieved from a study of blood T cell repertoires in COVID-19. In the study overall: T cells, B-cell-depleted T cells, or PBMCs provided the cDNA or gDNA that served as material.

The ends were cut back, 1 base at V and 1 base at J, with 8 bases in the middle. Germline CDR1 reads SGHTS; CDR2 reads YDEGEE. CDR3 length equals 14 residues. A single count supports this clone. In the authors' methods: Cell counts per sample came from amplifying reference gene primers. Method: immunoSEQ multiplex PCR; TCRdb's copy keeps in-frame clones and lacks some. V and J calls and clone size come straight from that table; D and trimming were deduced from the DNA. The data show roughly 35,000 clones, around 80% seen once. The clonotype was recovered from an older man with acute or convalescent COVID-19. This chain links TRBV5-8 with TRBJ1-1; TRBD1 might be the D (5 bases). The sample was peripheral blood. CDR3 residues: CASSLKRGNTEAFF. The CDR3 nucleotides are TGTGCCAGCAGCTTGAAAAGGGGGAACACTGAAGCTTTCTTT.